This T cell receptor (beta chain) emerged from a study of Ad26.COV2.S vaccination and SARS-CoV-2 variants. The treatment: 15 to 20 received Ad26.COV2.S at low or high dose, single or two shots; five or six received placebo; per-sample allocation not given. Vaccine and placebo recipients were sampled on day 63 after the first injection. V gave up 4 bases and J gave up 0 bases; unmatched junction bases: 8. The CDR3 extends over 17 amino acids. The germline V gene has CDR1 SGHNT and CDR2 YYREEE (reference sequence). Using immunoSEQ multiplex PCR, the repertoire was profiled, and TCRdb retains in-frame clones only, with some absent. This sample has about 480,000 clones; approximately 88% occur once, and the top ten carry roughly 13%.

The clonotype originates from a person between 18 and 60 years old who received the Ad26.COV2.S COVID-19 vaccine or a placebo. The sample in question was peripheral blood, obtained in a trial of Ad26.COV2.S vaccine versus placebo. V and J are TRBV5-4 and TRBJ1-1, with 11 bases identical to TRBD1. The CDR3 here is CASSPAGTGGMNTEAFF. CDR3 in DNA: TGTGCCAGCAGCCCGGCCGGGACAGGGGGTATGAACACTGAAGCTTTCTTT.